In its sample, the clone carrying this T cell receptor (beta chain) was seen a few times. The data belong to a study of blood T cells in healthy people across ages. The wider study: About one barcoded TCR beta cDNA was captured per two T cells.

Germline CDR1 and CDR2: SGHRS and YFSETQ. With 3 bases clipped from V and 5 bases from J, the junction kept 7 bases outside the gene matches. The CDR3 is 15 residues long. Then a second PCR, running roughly 6 to 11 cycles, was carried out with a sample-barcoded 5' primer and a J-beta primer mix. TCRdb called the 5' RACE reads again in MiXCR, with one record for every CDR3 protein. The sample carries hundreds of thousands of distinct CDR3 sequences, approximately 51% recorded once. This clonotype originated in a man aged 55-75 years in good health. What was sequenced was blood. V is TRBV5-1 and J is TRBJ2-1, with 8 nucleotides matching TRBD2. CDR3 coding DNA: TGCGCCAGCAGCTCGACTAGCGCCTTGAACAATGAGCAGTTCTTC. Protein: CASSSTSALNNEQFF.